A single TCR beta chain is shown here with its context. The data originate from a study of early T cells in non-severe SARS-CoV-2 infection. One entry per CDR3 protein results from TCRdb running MiXCR on the 5' RACE reads. In the table there are 75,000 to 80,000 distinct CDR3 sequences, 8.5% to 10% of which are singletons. CDR1 MDHEN and CDR2 SYDVKM come from the germline V gene. The CDR3 is 14 residues long. V was cut by 6 bases and J by 5 bases, with 13 bases left in between. Specimen: whole blood. The clonotype was recovered from an adult who was a healthcare worker with PCR-confirmed SARS-CoV-2 infection or an uninfected control (not recorded which). This chain uses TRBV28 with TRBJ2-2; D unresolved. CDR3 sequence reads: CASRGWIETGELFF. DNA of the CDR3: TGTGCCAGCAGAGGATGGATTGAGACCGGGGAGCTGTTTTTT.